The next 7 T cell receptor beta chains were all read from a single sample in a study of cytomegalovirus exposure and HLA in healthy donors. The PCR ran on 60 Vbeta and 13 Jbeta primers. This table comes from immunoSEQ multiplex PCR, and its TCRdb copy is limited to in-frame clones, with some not included. The profile covers over 100,000 clones, with roughly 78% appearing a single time and approximately 2% taken by the ten largest. Source material: PBMCs. These TCRs come from a woman in her forties in good health and CMV-seronegative.

The chain carries TRBV7-2 and TRBJ1-2; no reliable D call. Trimming stripped 1 base from V and 2 bases from J, with 11 bases between. This CDR3 contains 15 residues. Looked up from germline, CDR1 is SGHTA and CDR2 is FQGNSA. CDR3 sequence reads: CASSLGTGVNYGYTF. The CDR3 nucleotides are TGTGCCAGCAGCTTAGGGACCGGGGTGAACTATGGCTACACCTTC.

The chain couples TRBV7-2 to TRBJ2-5; TRBD1 might be the D (6 bases). The end of the DNA is better explained by TRBJ2-7, so the J call may be wrong. Per the germline V gene, CDR1 is SGHTA and CDR2 is FQGNSA. CDR3 size: 16 residues. In DNA, the CDR3 is TGTGCCAGCAGCTCGGACAGTCGCTGGGGAAACTACGAGCAGTACTTC. This gives the protein CASSSDSRWGNYEQYF.

The J gene is TRBJ1-5, the V gene TRBV28; no firm D call. Germline V gene sequence: CDR1 MDHEN, CDR2 SYDVKM. The CDR3 covers 17 residues. V shed 2 bases and J shed 0 bases, with 14 bases lying between them. CDR3 residues: CASSLNRPDNSNQPQHF. In nucleotides, the CDR3 is TGTGCCAGCAGTTTAAATCGGCCAGACAATAGCAATCAGCCCCAGCATTTT.

This chain uses TRBV4-3 with TRBJ1-2, with 8 bases that match TRBD1. Trimming cost V 1 base and J 4 bases; bases outside gene matches: 8. This CDR3 contains 16 residues. The germline gives CDR1 LGHNA, CDR2 YSLEER. The CDR3 DNA follows: TGCGCCAGCAGCCAAGCGCAGGGGGCAATTAGCTATGGCTACACCTTC. As protein: CASSQAQGAISYGYTF.

The CDR3 bases are TGTGCCAGCAGCCGAACTTACTTACAGGGTCGAAGAGGGGACACCATATATTTT. It is translated as CASSRTYLQGRRGDTIYF. The chain employs TRBV7-2 and TRBJ1-3; D is perhaps TRBD1 (6 bases). Between the trimmed V and J ends, which lost 5 bases and 8 bases, there was a span of 28 bases. The CDR3 spans 18 residues. The V gene's germline CDR1 is SGHTA and CDR2 FQGNSA.

This clone was recorded a few times. The V and J genes are TRBV30 and TRBJ1-4; 8 nucleotides line up with TRBD1. Germline assignment: CDR1 GTSNPN and CDR2 SVGIG (reference sequence). This CDR3 region has 15 residues. V lost 3 bases and J lost 3; bases outside the gene matches: 6. The DNA for the CDR3 is TGTGCCTGGAGGTTCCAGGGGGCGGCTAATGAAAAACTGTTTTTT. This codes for CAWRFQGAANEKLFF.

The genes are TRBV6-6 and TRBJ2-5; D uncertain. The better agreement between TRBJ2-7 and the DNA end casts doubt on the J call. CDR1 is MNHNY, CDR2 SVGAGI, per germline (reference sequence). There are 14 residues in the CDR3. CDR3 sequence reads: CASSPDGSFYEQYF. In DNA form, the CDR3 reads TGTGCCAGCAGCCCTGACGGTAGCTTCTACGAGCAGTACTTC.